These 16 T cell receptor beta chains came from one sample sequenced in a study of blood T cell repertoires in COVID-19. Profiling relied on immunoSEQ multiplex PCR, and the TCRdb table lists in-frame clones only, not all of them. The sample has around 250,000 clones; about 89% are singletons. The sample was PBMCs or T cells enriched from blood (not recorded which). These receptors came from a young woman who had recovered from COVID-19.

The CDR3 sequence: CASSQIRGTPEAFF. CDR3 DNA: TGTGCCAGCAGCCAAATCCGGGGGACCCCTGAAGCTTTCTTT. This chain uses TRBV3-1 (or the pseudogene TRBV3-2) with TRBJ1-1, with D possibly being TRBD1 (5 bases). The CDR3 spans 14 residues. Trimming removed 2 bases at V and 6 bases at J, with 13 bases between. CDR1 and CDR2 from the germline V gene are LGHDT and YNNKEL (reference sequence).

CDR3: CASSVAGTEEIYNSPLHF. The CDR3 DNA reads TGTGCCAGCAGCGTGGCGGGGACCGAAGAGATCTATAATTCACCCCTCCACTTT. J is TRBJ1-6 and V is TRBV9; perhaps TRBD1 as D (5 bases). V was cut by 2 bases and J by 3 bases, with 18 bases left in between. CDR3 length equals 18 residues. Germline assignment: CDR1 SGDLS and CDR2 YYNGEE.

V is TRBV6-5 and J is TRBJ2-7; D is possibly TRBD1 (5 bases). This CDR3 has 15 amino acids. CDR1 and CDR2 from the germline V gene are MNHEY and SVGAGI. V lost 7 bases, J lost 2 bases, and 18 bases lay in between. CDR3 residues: CASTQSVGEPYEQYF. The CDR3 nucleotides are TGTGCCAGCACCCAATCGGTAGGGGAACCCTACGAGCAGTACTTC.

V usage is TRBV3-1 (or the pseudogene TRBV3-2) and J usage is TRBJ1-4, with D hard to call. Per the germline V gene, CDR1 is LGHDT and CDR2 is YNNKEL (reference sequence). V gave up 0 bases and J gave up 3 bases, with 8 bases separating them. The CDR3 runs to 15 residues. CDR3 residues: CASSQEAYSNEKLFF. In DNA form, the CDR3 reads TGTGCCAGCAGCCAAGAAGCATATTCTAATGAAAAACTGTTTTTT.

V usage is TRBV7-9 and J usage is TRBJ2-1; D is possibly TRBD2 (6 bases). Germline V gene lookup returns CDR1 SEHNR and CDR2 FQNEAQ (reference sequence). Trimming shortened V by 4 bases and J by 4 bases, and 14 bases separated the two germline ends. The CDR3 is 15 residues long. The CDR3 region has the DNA TGTGCCAGCAGCTCGCCGGGGAGGAAATACAATGAGCAGTTCTTC. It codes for CASSSPGRKYNEQFF.

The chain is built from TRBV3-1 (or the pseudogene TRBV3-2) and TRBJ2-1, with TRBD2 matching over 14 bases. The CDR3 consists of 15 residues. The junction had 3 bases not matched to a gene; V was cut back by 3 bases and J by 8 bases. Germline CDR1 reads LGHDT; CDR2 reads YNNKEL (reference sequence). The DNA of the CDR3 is TGTGCCAGCAGCCAGCCGGGACTAGCGGGAGATGAGCAGTTCTTC. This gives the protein CASSQPGLAGDEQFF.

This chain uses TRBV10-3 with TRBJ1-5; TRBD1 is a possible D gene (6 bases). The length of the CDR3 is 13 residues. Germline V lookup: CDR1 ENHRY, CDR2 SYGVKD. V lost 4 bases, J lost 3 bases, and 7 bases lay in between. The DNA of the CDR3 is TGTGCCATCAGTGCAGGGGACAATCAGCCCCAGCATTTT. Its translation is CAISAGDNQPQHF.

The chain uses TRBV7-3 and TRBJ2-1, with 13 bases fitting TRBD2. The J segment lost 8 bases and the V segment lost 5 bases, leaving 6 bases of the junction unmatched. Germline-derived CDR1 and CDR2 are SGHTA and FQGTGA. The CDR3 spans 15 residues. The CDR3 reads CASSQGLAGVYEQFF. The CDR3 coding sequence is TGTGCCAGCAGCCAAGGACTAGCGGGAGTCTATGAGCAGTTCTTC.

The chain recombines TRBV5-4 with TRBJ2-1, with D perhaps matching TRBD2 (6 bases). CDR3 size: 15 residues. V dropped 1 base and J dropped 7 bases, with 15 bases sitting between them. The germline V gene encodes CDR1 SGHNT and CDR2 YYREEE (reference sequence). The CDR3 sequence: CASSLITGASNEQFF. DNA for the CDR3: TGTGCCAGCAGCTTGATTACGGGAGCCTCAAATGAGCAGTTCTTC.

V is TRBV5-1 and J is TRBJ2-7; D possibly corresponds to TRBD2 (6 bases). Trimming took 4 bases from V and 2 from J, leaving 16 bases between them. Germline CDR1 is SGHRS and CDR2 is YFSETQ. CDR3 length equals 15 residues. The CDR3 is CASSPRQAGPYEQYF. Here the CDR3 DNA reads TGCGCCAGCAGCCCCCGGCAAGCGGGCCCCTACGAGCAGTACTTC.

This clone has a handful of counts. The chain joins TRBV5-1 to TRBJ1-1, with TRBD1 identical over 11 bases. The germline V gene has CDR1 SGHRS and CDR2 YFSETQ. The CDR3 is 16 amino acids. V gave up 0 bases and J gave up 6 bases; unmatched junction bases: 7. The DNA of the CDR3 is TGCGCCAGCAGCTTGGGGACAGGGGGCGGCCAGCCTGAAGCTTTCTTT. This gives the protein CASSLGTGGGQPEAFF.

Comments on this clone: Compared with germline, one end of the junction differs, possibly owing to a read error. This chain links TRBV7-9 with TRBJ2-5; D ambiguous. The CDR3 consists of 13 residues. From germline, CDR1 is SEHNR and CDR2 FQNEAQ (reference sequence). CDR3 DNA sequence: TGTGCCAGCAGCTTAGGACTTCAAGGGACCCAGTACTTC. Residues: CASSLGLQGTQYF. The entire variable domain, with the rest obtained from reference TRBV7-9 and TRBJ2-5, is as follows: DTGVSQNPRHKITKRGQNVTFRCDPISEHNRLYWYRQTLGQGPEFLTYFQNEAQLEKSRLLSDRFSAERPKGSFSTLEIQRTEQGDSAMYLCASSLGLQGTQYFGPGTRLLVL.

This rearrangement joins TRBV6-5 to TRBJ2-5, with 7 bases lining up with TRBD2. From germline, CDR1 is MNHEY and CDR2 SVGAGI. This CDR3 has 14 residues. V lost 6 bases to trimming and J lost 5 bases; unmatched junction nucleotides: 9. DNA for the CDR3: TGTGCCAGCAGCTGGGGGGGAGGGAAGGAGACCCAGTACTTC. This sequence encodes CASSWGGGKETQYF.

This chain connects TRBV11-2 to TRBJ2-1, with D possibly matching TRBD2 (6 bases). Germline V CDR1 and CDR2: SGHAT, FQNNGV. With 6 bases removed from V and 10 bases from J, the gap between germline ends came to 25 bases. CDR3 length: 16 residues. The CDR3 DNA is TGTGCCAGCAGGGATGAGCGTTCTGGCAGGGCGGGAGAGCAGTTCTTC. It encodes CASRDERSGRAGEQFF.

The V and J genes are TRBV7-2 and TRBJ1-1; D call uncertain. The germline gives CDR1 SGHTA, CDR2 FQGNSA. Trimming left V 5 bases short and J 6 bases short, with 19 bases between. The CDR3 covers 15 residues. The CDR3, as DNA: TGTGCCAGCAGCCCTGGGTTTTGGGTGGGCGCTGAAGCTTTCTTT. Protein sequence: CASSPGFWVGAEAFF.

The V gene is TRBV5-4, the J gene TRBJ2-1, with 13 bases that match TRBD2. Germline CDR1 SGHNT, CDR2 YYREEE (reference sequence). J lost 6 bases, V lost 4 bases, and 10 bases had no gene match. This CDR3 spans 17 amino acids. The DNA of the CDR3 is TGTGCCAGCAGCGCGGGGGCTTGGACTAGCGGGAGCAATGAGCAGTTCTTC. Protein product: CASSAGAWTSGSNEQFF.